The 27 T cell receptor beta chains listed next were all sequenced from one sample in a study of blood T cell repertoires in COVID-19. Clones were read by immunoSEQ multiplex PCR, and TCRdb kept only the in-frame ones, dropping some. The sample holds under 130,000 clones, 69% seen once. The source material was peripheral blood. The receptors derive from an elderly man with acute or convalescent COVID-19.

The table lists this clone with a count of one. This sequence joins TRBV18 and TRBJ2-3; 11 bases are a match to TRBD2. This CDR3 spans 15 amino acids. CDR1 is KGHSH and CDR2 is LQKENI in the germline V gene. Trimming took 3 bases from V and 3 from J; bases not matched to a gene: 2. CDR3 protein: CASSPTSGKTDTQYF. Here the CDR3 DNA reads TGTGCCAGCTCACCGACTAGCGGGAAAACAGATACGCAGTATTTT.

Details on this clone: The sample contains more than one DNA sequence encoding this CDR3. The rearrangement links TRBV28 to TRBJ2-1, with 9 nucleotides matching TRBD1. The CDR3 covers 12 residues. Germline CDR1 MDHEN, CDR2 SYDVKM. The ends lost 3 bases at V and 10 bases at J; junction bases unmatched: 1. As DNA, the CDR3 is TGTGCCAGCAGTTTGGGACAGGGCGAGCAGTTCTTC. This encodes CASSLGQGEQFF. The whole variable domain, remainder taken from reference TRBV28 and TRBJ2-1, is DVKVTQSSRYLVKRTGEKVFLECVQDMDHENMFWYRQDPGLGLRLIYFSYDVKMKEKGDIPEGYSVSREKKERFSLILESASTNQTSMYLCASSLGQGEQFFGPGTRLTVL.

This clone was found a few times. CDR3: CSVSRGQGHHEQYF. CDR3 in DNA: TGCAGCGTTTCTAGAGGACAGGGGCATCACGAGCAGTACTTC. The J gene is TRBJ2-7, the V gene TRBV29-1; 9 bases map to TRBD1. J gave up 5 bases and V 5 bases, and 10 bases lay outside the gene matches. The CDR3 length is 14 residues. Germline loops: CDR1 SQVTM, CDR2 ANQGSEA.

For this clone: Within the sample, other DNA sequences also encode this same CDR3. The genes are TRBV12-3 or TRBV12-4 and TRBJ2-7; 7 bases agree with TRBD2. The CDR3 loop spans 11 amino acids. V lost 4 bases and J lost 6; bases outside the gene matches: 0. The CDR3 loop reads CASSSGGEQYF. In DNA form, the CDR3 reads TGTGCCAGCAGTTCGGGGGGCGAGCAGTACTTC.

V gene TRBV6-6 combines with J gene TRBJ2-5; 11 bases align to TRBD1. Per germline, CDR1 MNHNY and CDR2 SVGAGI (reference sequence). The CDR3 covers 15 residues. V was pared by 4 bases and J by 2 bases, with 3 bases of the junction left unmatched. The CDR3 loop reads CASSWTGGSQETQYF. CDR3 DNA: TGTGCCAGCAGTTGGACAGGGGGCTCTCAAGAGACCCAGTACTTC.

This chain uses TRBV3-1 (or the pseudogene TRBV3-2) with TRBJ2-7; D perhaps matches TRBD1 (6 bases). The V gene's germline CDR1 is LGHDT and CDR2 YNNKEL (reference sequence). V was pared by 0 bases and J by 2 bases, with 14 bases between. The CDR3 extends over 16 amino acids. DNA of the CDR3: TGTGCCAGCAGCCAAGAAAGGTGGGGGCCGACCTACGAGCAGTACTTC. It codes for CASSQERWGPTYEQYF.

CDR3 DNA sequence: TGTGCCAGCGCTAGCCGCCCCGAGGTCTACGAGCAGTACTTC. The encoded protein is CASASRPEVYEQYF. J is TRBJ2-7 and V is TRBV6-5, with a weak D call TRBD2 (5 bases). Germline CDR1 reads MNHEY; CDR2 reads SVGAGI. V was cut by 8 bases and J by 3 bases, with 17 bases left in between. CDR3 size: 14 residues.

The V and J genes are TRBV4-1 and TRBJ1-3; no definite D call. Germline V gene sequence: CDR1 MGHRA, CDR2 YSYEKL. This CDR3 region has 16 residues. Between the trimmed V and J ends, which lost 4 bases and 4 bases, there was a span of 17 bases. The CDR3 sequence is CASSPLGLATGNTIYF. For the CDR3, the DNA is TGCGCCAGCAGCCCTTTGGGCTTAGCGACGGGAAACACCATATATTTT.

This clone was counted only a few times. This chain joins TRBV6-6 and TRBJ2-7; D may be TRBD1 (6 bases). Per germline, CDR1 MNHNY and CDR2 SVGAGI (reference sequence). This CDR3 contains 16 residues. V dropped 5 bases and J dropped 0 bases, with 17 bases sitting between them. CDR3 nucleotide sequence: TGTGCCAGCAGTCCCGGGGAGCGAGGGGGCTCCTACGAGCAGTACTTC. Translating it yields CASSPGERGGSYEQYF.

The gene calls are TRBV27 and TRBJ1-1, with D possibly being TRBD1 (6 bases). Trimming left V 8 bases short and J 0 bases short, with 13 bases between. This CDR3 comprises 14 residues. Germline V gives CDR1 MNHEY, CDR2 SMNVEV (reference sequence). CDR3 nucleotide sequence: TGTGCCAGCGGGGGCGGACAGCTGAACACTGAAGCTTTCTTT. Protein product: CASGGGQLNTEAFF.

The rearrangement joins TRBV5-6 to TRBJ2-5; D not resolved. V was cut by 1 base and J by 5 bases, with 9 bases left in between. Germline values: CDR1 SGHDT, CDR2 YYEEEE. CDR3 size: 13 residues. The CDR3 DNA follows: TGTGCCAGCAGCTTGCTGGGCGCTGAGACCCAGTACTTC. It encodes CASSLLGAETQYF.

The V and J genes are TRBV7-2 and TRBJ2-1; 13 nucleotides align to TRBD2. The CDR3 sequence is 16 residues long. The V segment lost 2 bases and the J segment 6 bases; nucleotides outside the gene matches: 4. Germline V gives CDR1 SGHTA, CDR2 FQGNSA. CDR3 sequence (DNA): TGTGCCAGCAGCTTATTCGGGACTAGCGGGACCAATGAGCAGTTCTTC. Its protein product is CASSLFGTSGTNEQFF.

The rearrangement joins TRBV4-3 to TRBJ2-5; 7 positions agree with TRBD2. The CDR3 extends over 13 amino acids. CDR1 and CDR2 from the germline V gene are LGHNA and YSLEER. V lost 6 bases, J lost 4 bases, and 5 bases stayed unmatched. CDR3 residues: CASSRGRSETQYF. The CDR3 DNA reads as TGCGCCAGCAGTCGCGGGAGATCAGAGACCCAGTACTTC.

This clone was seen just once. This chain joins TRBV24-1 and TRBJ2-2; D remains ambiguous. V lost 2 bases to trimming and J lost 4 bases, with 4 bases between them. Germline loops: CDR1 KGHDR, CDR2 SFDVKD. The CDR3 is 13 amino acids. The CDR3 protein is CATSDYSTGELFF. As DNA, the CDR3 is TGTGCCACCAGTGATTATAGCACCGGGGAGCTGTTTTTT.

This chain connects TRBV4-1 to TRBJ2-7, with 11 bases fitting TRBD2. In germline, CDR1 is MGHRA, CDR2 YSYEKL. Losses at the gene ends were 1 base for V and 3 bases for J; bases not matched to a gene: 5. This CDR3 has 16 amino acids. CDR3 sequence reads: CASSQAVTSGSYEQYF. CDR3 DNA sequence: TGCGCCAGCAGCCAAGCCGTTACTAGCGGGAGCTACGAGCAGTACTTC.

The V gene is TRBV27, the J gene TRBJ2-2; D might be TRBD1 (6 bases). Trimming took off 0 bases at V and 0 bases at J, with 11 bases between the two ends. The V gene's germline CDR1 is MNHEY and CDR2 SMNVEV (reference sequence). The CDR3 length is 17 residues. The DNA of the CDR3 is TGTGCCAGCAGTTTATCGTTGGGACACTCGAACACCGGGGAGCTGTTTTTT. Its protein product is CASSLSLGHSNTGELFF.

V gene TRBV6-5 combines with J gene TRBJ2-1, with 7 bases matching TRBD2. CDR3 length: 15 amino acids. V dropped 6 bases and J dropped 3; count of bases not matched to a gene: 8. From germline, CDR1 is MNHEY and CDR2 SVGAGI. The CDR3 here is CASRGGREVYNEQFF. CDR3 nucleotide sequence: TGTGCCAGCAGGGGCGGACGGGAGGTCTACAATGAGCAGTTCTTC.

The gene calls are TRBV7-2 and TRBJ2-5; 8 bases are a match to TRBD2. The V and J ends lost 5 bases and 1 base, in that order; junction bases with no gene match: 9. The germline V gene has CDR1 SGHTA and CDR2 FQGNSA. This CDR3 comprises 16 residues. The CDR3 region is CASSAGRGGGQETQYF. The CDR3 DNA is TGTGCCAGCAGCGCGGGCCGGGGGGGCGGCCAAGAGACCCAGTACTTC.

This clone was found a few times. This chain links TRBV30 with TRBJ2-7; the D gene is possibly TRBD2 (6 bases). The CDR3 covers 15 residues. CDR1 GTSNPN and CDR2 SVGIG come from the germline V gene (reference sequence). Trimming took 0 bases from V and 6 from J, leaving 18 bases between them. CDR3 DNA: TGTGCCTGGAGTGTAAGCCCCTCGACTAGTCCCGAGCAGTACTTC. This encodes CAWSVSPSTSPEQYF.

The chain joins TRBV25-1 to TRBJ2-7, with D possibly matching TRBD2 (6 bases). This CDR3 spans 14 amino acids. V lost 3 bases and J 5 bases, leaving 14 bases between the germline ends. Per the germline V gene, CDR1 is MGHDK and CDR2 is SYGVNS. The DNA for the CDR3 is TGTGCCAGCAGTGAGTGGGCCGGGAGTCACGAGCAGTACTTC. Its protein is CASSEWAGSHEQYF.

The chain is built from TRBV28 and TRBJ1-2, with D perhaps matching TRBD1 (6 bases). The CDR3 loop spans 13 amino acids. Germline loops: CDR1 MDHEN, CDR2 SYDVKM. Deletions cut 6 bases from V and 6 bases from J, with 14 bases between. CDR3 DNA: TGTGCCAGCAGGCCTACAGGGTCGGATGGCTACACCTTC. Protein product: CASRPTGSDGYTF.

CDR3 sequence: CASSAPGQLDGNSPLHF. Written as DNA, the CDR3 is TGTGCCAGCAGTGCACCGGGACAGCTGGACGGTAATTCACCCCTCCACTTT. The rearrangement joins TRBV28 to TRBJ1-6; 7 bases agree with TRBD1. The trim removed 5 bases at V and 6 bases at J, leaving 13 bases unmatched. The length of the CDR3 is 17 residues. Germline CDR1 MDHEN, CDR2 SYDVKM.

DNA of the CDR3: TGCGCCTTCCGGACAGGGGCTGGCGTGAACACTGAAGCTTTCTTT. Amino acid sequence: CAFRTGAGVNTEAFF. V usage is TRBV5-1 and J usage is TRBJ1-1; TRBD1 matches at 9 bases. The CDR3 length is 15 residues. Germline V gene lookup returns CDR1 SGHRS and CDR2 YFSETQ. V was clipped by 10 bases and J by 0 bases; unmatched bases: 10.

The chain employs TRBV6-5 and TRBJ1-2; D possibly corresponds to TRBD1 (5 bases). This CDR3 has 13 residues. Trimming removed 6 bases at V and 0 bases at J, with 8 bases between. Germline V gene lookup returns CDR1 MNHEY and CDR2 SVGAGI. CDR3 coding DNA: TGTGCCAGCAGACTGACAGCTAACTATGGCTACACCTTC. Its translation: CASRLTANYGYTF.

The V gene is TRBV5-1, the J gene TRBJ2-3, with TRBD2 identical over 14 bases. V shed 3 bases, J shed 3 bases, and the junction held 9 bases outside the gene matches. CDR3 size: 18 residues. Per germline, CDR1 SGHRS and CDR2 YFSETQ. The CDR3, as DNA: TGCGCCAGCAGCTCCTCAGGGACTAGCGGGAGTGGGACAGATACGCAGTATTTT. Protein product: CASSSSGTSGSGTDTQYF.

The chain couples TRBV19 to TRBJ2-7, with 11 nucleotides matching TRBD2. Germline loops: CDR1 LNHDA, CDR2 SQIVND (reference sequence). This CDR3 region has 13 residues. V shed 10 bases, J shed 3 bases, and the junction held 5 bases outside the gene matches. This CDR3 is CATSGLAGYEQYF. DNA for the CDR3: TGTGCCACCTCTGGACTAGCGGGCTACGAGCAGTACTTC. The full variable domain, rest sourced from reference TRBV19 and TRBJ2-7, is DGGITQSPKYLFRKEGQNVTLSCEQNLNHDAMYWYRQDPGQGLRLIYYSQIVNDFQKGDIAEGYSVSREKKESFPLTVTSAQKNPTAFYLCATSGLAGYEQYFGPGTRLTVT.

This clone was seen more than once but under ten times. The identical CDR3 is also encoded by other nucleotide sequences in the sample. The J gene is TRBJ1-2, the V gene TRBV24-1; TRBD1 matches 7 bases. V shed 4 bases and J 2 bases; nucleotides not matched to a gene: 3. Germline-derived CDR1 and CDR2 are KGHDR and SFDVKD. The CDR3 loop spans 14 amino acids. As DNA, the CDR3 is TGTGCCACCAGTGAAGGGACAGCAAACTATGGCTACACCTTC. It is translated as CATSEGTANYGYTF.